These 12 T cell receptor beta chains share one sample of origin, sequenced in a study of OX40 agonist ivuxolimab in advanced cancers. Library generation was performed with the immunoSEQ multiplex PCR assay. The source is immuneACCESS, and TCRdb retained only in-frame sequences with V and J called. Part of the clones is not carried over; for the studies checked, unresolved V genes explain less than half of this, and the remainder is unexplained. This sample holds 10,000 or so clones; around 80% were observed only once. More than 15% of the sample comes from the top ten. Source: CD4+ or CD8+ T cells sorted from blood, taken in a trial of the OX40 agonist ivuxolimab. These receptors originate from an adult with an advanced solid tumor such as melanoma, head and neck, liver or kidney cancer.

This clone was picked up one time. The chain recombines TRBV13 with TRBJ2-7, with 11 bases matching TRBD1. The trim removed 1 base at V and 4 bases at J, leaving 9 bases unmatched. This CDR3 contains 17 residues. Germline V gives CDR1 PRHDT, CDR2 FYEKMQ (reference sequence). As DNA, the CDR3 is TGTGCCAGCAGCTTAGACCCCCACGGGACAGGGGGTTACGAGCAGTACTTC. Its protein is CASSLDPHGTGGYEQYF. Combining the CDR3 with reference TRBV13 and TRBJ2-7 gives the whole variable domain AAGVIQSPRHLIKEKRETATLKCYPIPRHDTVYWYQQGPGQDPQFLISFYEKMQSDKGSIPDRFSAQQFSDYHSELNMSSLELGDSALYFCASSLDPHGTGGYEQYFGPGTRLTVT.

The V gene is TRBV27, the J gene TRBJ2-7; D not resolved. The CDR3 has 14 amino acids. CDR1 MNHEY and CDR2 SMNVEV come from the germline V gene (reference sequence). Trimming took 3 bases from V and 0 from J, leaving 9 bases between them. CDR3 loop: CASSFASSSYEQYF. In nucleotides, the CDR3 is TGTGCCAGCAGTTTTGCGAGCAGCTCCTACGAGCAGTACTTC.

The chain combines TRBV2 with TRBJ2-3; D call uncertain. CDR3 size: 15 residues. The V end lost 7 bases, the J end lost 0 bases, and 14 bases lay between the germline ends. The germline CDR1 and CDR2 sequences are SNHLY and FYNNEI. The CDR3 region is CASISVTSSTDTQYF. The CDR3 DNA sequence: TGTGCCAGCATTTCGGTTACTTCTAGCACAGATACGCAGTATTTT.

The chain combines TRBV12-5 with TRBJ2-7, with a tentative D call TRBD2 (6 bases). Trimming took off 7 bases at V and 1 base at J, with 11 bases between the two ends. Germline V CDR1 and CDR2: LGHNT, FRNRAP. This CDR3 has 13 residues. The CDR3 here is CASAYGGSYEQYF. CDR3 DNA sequence: TGTGCTAGTGCCTATGGAGGGTCCTACGAGCAGTACTTC.

CDR3 protein: CASSEKPGGASDTQYF. The CDR3, as DNA: TGTGCCAGCAGTGAAAAACCCGGGGGGGCATCTGATACGCAGTATTTT. V is TRBV6-1 and J is TRBJ2-3; 8 nucleotides match TRBD2. The V gene end was trimmed by 2 bases and the J gene end by 6 bases; junction bases not matched to a gene: 10. The CDR3 has 16 amino acids. The germline V gene has CDR1 MNHNS and CDR2 SASEGT.

The V call is TRBV27, the J call TRBJ2-1; 12 bases are shared with TRBD2. From germline, CDR1 is MNHEY and CDR2 SMNVEV (reference sequence). CDR3 length equals 16 residues. Germline trimming cut 5 bases from V and 10 bases from J; bases unmatched to any gene: 12. The CDR3 sequence is CASSQPSLAGGIEQFF. The DNA of the CDR3 is TGTGCCAGCAGTCAACCGTCACTAGCGGGGGGTATCGAGCAGTTCTTC.

The chain's CDR3 is CASSLTSGDPYEQYF. DNA for the CDR3: TGTGCCAGCAGCCTAACTAGCGGGGACCCCTACGAGCAGTACTTC. This sequence joins TRBV7-9 and TRBJ2-7, with 10 bases fitting TRBD2. The V gene's germline CDR1 is SEHNR and CDR2 FQNEAQ (reference sequence). After removal of 5 bases from V and 2 bases from J, the junction contained 6 bases not matched to a gene. The CDR3 is 15 residues long.

V usage is TRBV21-1 and J usage is TRBJ2-1; the table assigns TRBD2, which was not confirmed against the DNA. TRBV21-1 is noted as a pseudogene. The CDR3 spans 16 residues. The CDR3, as DNA: TGTGCCAGCAGCAAAGAGACTAGCGGGAGTCAGAATGAGCAGTTCTTC. Protein: CASSKETSGSQNEQFF.

By its share, this clone is large. V and J are TRBV27 and TRBJ1-2; D gene uncertain. Germline loops: CDR1 MNHEY, CDR2 SMNVEV (reference sequence). Between the trimmed V and J ends, which lost 4 bases and 5 bases, there was a span of 8 bases. There are 12 residues in the CDR3. CDR3 sequence (DNA): TGTGCCAGCAGTTCTCAGAGTTATGGCTACACCTTC. As protein: CASSSQSYGYTF.

This chain uses TRBV5-4 with TRBJ2-1, with a weak D call TRBD2 (5 bases). V was pared by 1 base and J by 3 bases, with 14 bases between. The CDR3 sequence is 16 residues long. The V gene's germline CDR1 is SGHNT and CDR2 YYREEE (reference sequence). The CDR3 here is CASSLRAEGFYNEQFF. As DNA, the CDR3 is TGTGCCAGCAGCTTGCGAGCCGAGGGATTCTACAATGAGCAGTTCTTC.

CDR3 in DNA: TGCGCCAGCAGCCAGGGGACTAGCGGGGGATTGGGTCCCGACGAGCAGTACTTC. This translates into CASSQGTSGGLGPDEQYF. The gene calls are TRBV4-1 and TRBJ2-7; 14 bases fit TRBD2. Germline CDR1 reads MGHRA; CDR2 reads YSYEKL. Trimming cost V 3 bases and J 5 bases; bases outside gene matches: 12. The CDR3 is 18 residues long.

This sequence joins TRBV9 and TRBJ2-5; the match to TRBD2 covers 8 bases. The CDR3 runs to 15 residues. Looked up from germline, CDR1 is SGDLS and CDR2 is YYNGEE. Unmatched junction bases numbered 6, after V lost 5 bases and J lost 0 bases. This CDR3 reads CASSLSGAHQETQYF. CDR3 DNA sequence: TGTGCCAGCAGTCTTAGCGGGGCCCACCAAGAGACCCAGTACTTC.